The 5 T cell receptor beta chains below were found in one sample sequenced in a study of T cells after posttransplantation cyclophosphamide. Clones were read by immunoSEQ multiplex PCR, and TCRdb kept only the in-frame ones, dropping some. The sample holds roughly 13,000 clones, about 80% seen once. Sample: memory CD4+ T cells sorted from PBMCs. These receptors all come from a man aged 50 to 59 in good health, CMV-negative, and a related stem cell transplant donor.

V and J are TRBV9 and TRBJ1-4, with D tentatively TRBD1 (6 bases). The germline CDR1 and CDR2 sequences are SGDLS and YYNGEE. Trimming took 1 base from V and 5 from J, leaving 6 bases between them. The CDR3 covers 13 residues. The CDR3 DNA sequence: TGTGCCAGCAGCGTACAGGGGAATGAAAAACTGTTTTTT. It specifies CASSVQGNEKLFF. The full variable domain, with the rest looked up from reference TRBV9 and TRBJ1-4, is DSGVTQTPKHLITATGQRVTLRCSPRSGDLSVYWYQQSLDQGLQFLIQYYNGEERAKGNILERFSAQQFPDLHSELNLSSLELGDSALYFCASSVQGNEKLFFGSGTQLSVL.

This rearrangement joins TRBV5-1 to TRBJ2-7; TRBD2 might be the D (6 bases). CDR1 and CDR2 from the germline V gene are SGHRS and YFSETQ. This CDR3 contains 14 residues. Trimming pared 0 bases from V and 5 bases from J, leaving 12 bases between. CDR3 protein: CASSLGGVFDEQYF. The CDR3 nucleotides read TGCGCCAGCAGCTTGGGGGGGGTTTTCGACGAGCAGTACTTC. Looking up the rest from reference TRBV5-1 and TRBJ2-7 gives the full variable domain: KAGVTQTPRYLIKTRGQQVTLSCSPISGHRSVSWYQQTPGQGLQFLFEYFSETQRNKGNFPGRFSGRQFSNSRSEMNVSTLELGDSALYLCASSLGGVFDEQYFGPGTRLTVT.

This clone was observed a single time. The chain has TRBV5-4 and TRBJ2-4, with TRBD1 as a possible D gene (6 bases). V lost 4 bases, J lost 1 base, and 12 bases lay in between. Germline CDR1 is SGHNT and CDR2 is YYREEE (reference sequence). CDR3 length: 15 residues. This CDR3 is CASSPRTDAKNIQYF. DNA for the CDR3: TGTGCCAGCAGCCCGCGGACAGATGCCAAAAACATTCAGTACTTC. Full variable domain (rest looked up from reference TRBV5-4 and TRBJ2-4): ETGVTQSPTHLIKTRGQQVTLRCSSQSGHNTVSWYQQALGQGPQFIFQYYREEENGRGNFPPRFSGLQFPNYSSELNVNALELDDSALYLCASSPRTDAKNIQYFGAGTRLSVL.

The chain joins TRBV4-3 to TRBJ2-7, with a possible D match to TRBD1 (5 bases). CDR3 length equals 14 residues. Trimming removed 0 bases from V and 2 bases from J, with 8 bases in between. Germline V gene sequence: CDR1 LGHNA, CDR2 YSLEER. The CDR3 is CASSQDLGAYEQYF. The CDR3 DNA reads TGCGCCAGCAGCCAAGATTTAGGGGCCTACGAGCAGTACTTC.

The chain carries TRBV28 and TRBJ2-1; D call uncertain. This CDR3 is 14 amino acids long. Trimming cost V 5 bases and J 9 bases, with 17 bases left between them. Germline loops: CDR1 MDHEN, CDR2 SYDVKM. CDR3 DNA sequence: TGTGCCAGCAGTCCCCAAGGCGGATTAGGTGAGCAGTTCTTC. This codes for CASSPQGGLGEQFF.